Below, 29 T cell receptor beta chains from the same sample are listed, as sequenced in a study of cytomegalovirus exposure and HLA in healthy donors. PCR used 60 Vbeta primers and 13 Jbeta primers. TCRdb keeps only in-frame clones here, not all; method: immunoSEQ multiplex PCR. The table has about 120,000 clones, roughly 80% seen once. The sample taken for sequencing was PBMCs. These receptors came from a man aged 25 to 40 in good health and CMV-seronegative.

This clone has only a few counts. The rearrangement joins TRBV6-5 to TRBJ2-3, with 10 bases fitting TRBD2. V shed 6 bases, J shed 4 bases, and the junction held 4 bases outside the gene matches. Germline V gene data show CDR1 as MNHEY and CDR2 as SVGAGI. This CDR3 has 14 amino acids. Here the CDR3 DNA reads TGTGCCAGCAGATCAAGCGGGGGGGCAGATACGCAGTATTTT. Encoded protein: CASRSSGGADTQYF.

DNA of the CDR3: TGTGCCACCAGCAGAGAAGGACAGTCCTACGAGCAGTACTTC. Translation: CATSREGQSYEQYF. The chain links TRBV15 to TRBJ2-7; the D gene is possibly TRBD1 (6 bases). Germline values: CDR1 LNHNV, CDR2 YYDKDF (reference sequence). V was cut by 0 bases and J by 1 base, with 7 bases left in between. The CDR3 runs 14 residues.

The V gene is TRBV2, the J gene TRBJ2-1; D remains unclear. The CDR3 covers 13 residues. Trimming stripped 7 bases from V and 3 bases from J, with 10 bases between. Germline CDR1 reads SNHLY; CDR2 reads FYNNEI. Here the CDR3 reads CASMTTNYNEQFF. Here the CDR3 DNA reads TGTGCCAGCATGACAACAAACTACAATGAGCAGTTCTTC.

This chain joins TRBV5-1 and TRBJ1-1; D is unclear. Germline CDR1 and CDR2: SGHRS and YFSETQ. The germline V and J ends were trimmed by 0 bases and 0 bases, with 9 bases remaining between them. The length of the CDR3 is 15 residues. The CDR3 loop is CASSLANGLNTEAFF. As DNA, the CDR3 is TGCGCCAGCAGCTTGGCCAATGGGCTGAACACTGAAGCTTTCTTT.

This clone was seen a single time. The DNA for the CDR3 is TGTGCCAGCAGCTTACGAGAGGGGGTAGTCCGCGGCTACACCTTC. Residues: CASSLREGVVRGYTF. The chain carries TRBV7-9 and TRBJ1-2; possibly TRBD1 for D (6 bases). Germline V gene lookup returns CDR1 SEHNR and CDR2 FQNEAQ (reference sequence). This CDR3 comprises 15 residues. Trimming left V 2 bases short and J 8 bases short, with 18 bases between.

On this clone itself: The junction departs from the called germline gene at one end, perhaps through a read error. The V call is TRBV18, the J call TRBJ2-4; 8 bases map to TRBD1. Germline loops: CDR1 KGHSH, CDR2 LQKENI. The CDR3 spans 15 residues. The DNA of the CDR3 is TGTGCCAGCTCCCCGGACAGGGCGAACAAAAACAGTCAGTACTTC. Protein product: CASSPDRANKNSQYF.

This clone was recorded a few times. The rearrangement joins TRBV5-1 to TRBJ2-3, with TRBD1 matching 7 bases. Germline CDR1 SGHRS, CDR2 YFSETQ. V dropped 0 bases and J dropped 9; count of bases not matched to a gene: 7. This CDR3 is built from 14 residues. CDR3 DNA sequence: TGCGCCAGCAGCTTGGCTGACAGGGAAGGGACGCAGTATTTT. Its protein is CASSLADREGTQYF.

The V gene is TRBV4-1, the J gene TRBJ2-1, with TRBD2 identical over 7 bases. The CDR3 totals 13 residues. Germline loops: CDR1 MGHRA, CDR2 YSYEKL. V gave up 2 bases and J gave up 9 bases; unmatched junction bases: 4. CDR3 protein: CASSQFSSGEQFF. CDR3 coding DNA: TGCGCCAGCAGCCAATTTTCTAGCGGTGAGCAGTTCTTC.

The chain combines TRBV11-2 with TRBJ2-5; 11 bases are shared with TRBD1. Germline assignment: CDR1 SGHAT and CDR2 FQNNGV. The trim removed 5 bases at V and 11 bases at J, leaving 13 bases unmatched. The CDR3 has 15 residues. The CDR3 DNA reads TGTGCCAGCAGCCCCAACCGGGACAGGGGGGGTGAGCAGTACTTC. This translates into CASSPNRDRGGEQYF.

The chain couples TRBV18 to TRBJ1-1; 8 bases are shared with TRBD1. Germline CDR1 is KGHSH and CDR2 is LQKENI. This CDR3 has 14 amino acids. With V trimmed by 6 bases and J by 4 bases, 7 bases remained unmatched. Here the CDR3 DNA reads TGTGCCAGCTCGGGACAGGTCATTGCCACTGAAGCTTTCTTT. Translation gives CASSGQVIATEAFF. Full variable domain (outside the CDR3, taken from reference TRBV18 and TRBJ1-1): NAGVMQNPRHLVRRRGQEARLRCSPMKGHSHVYWYRQLPEEGLKFMVYLQKENIIDESGMPKERFSAEFPKEGPSILRIQQVVRGDSAAYFCASSGQVIATEAFFGQGTRLTVV.

The chain has TRBV7-6 and TRBJ1-1; D possibly corresponds to TRBD1 (5 bases). Looked up from germline, CDR1 is SGHVS and CDR2 is FNYEAQ. Trimming removed 0 bases from V and 5 bases from J, with 10 bases in between. The CDR3 loop spans 14 amino acids. CDR3 DNA: TGTGCCAGCAGCTTAGCGGCGGGGGGGACTGAAGCTTTCTTT. Residues: CASSLAAGGTEAFF. Looking up the rest from reference TRBV7-6 and TRBJ1-1 gives the full variable domain: GAGVSQSPRYKVTKRGQDVALRCDPISGHVSLYWYRQALGQGPEFLTYFNYEAQQDKSGLPNDRFSAERPEGSISTLTIQRTEQRDSAMYRCASSLAAGGTEAFFGQGTRLTVV.

The chain combines TRBV6-1 with TRBJ1-2, with D tentatively TRBD1 (5 bases). V was cut by 6 bases and J by 7 bases, with 18 bases left in between. CDR3 length: 14 residues. Germline V CDR1 and CDR2: MNHNS, SASEGT. The CDR3 coding sequence is TGTGCCAGCAGCTTGCGCGGGGGTGATGTTGGCTACACCTTC. Amino acid sequence: CASSLRGGDVGYTF.

The chain couples TRBV29-1 to TRBJ1-1; 9 positions match TRBD1. Germline trimming cut 4 bases from V and 0 bases from J; bases unmatched to any gene: 6. The CDR3 runs 15 residues. Germline V CDR1 and CDR2: SQVTM, ANQGSEA. CDR3 loop: CSVVDGQGMNTEAFF. The CDR3 DNA sequence: TGCAGCGTTGTGGACGGACAGGGGATGAACACTGAAGCTTTCTTT. The full variable domain, completed using reference TRBV29-1 and TRBJ1-1, is SAVISQKPSRDICQRGTSLTIQCQVDSQVTMMFWYRQQPGQSLTLIATANQGSEATYESGFVIDKFPISRPNLTFSTLTVSNMSPEDSSIYLCSVVDGQGMNTEAFFGQGTRLTVV.

The CDR3 bases are TGCGCCAGCAGCTTATACGGGACAGCGAATCAGCCCCAGCATTTT. It specifies CASSLYGTANQPQHF. The genes are TRBV5-1 and TRBJ1-5; 7 bases map to TRBD1. J was trimmed by 4 bases and V by 2 bases; bases with no gene match: 6. Germline assignment: CDR1 SGHRS and CDR2 YFSETQ. The CDR3 is 15 residues long.

The CDR3 nucleotides read TGCGCCAGCAGTAACACAGGGGCTAACTATGGCTACACCTTC. Its translation: CASSNTGANYGYTF. The genes are TRBV10-2 and TRBJ1-2; 7 bases are a match to TRBD1. The trim removed 5 bases at V and 0 bases at J, leaving 3 bases unmatched. The germline CDR1 and CDR2 sequences are WSHSY and SAAADI. The CDR3 consists of 14 residues.

The chain is built from TRBV4-3 and TRBJ2-1; 8 positions match TRBD2. The trim removed 0 bases at V and 7 bases at J, leaving 11 bases unmatched. Germline CDR1 reads LGHNA; CDR2 reads YSLEER. CDR3 size: 17 residues. This CDR3 is CASSQDPSGGERNEQFF. In DNA, the CDR3 is TGCGCCAGCAGCCAAGACCCAAGCGGGGGCGAACGGAATGAGCAGTTCTTC.

The CDR3 nucleotides read TGCGCCAGCAGCTTGGTGGCAGGGCGCCAAGAGACCCAGTACTTC. Protein sequence: CASSLVAGRQETQYF. The J gene is TRBJ2-5, the V gene TRBV5-1, with D possibly being TRBD1 (5 bases). Germline V lookup: CDR1 SGHRS, CDR2 YFSETQ. The CDR3 consists of 15 residues. V was clipped by 0 bases and J by 1 base, with 10 bases between them.

This clone was counted only a few times. The V call is TRBV6-6, the J call TRBJ1-5, with D maybe TRBD1 (5 bases). V was shortened by 6 bases and J by 5 bases, with 14 bases between the two germline ends. CDR1 and CDR2 (germline): MNHNY, SVGAGI (reference sequence). The CDR3 covers 14 residues. In nucleotides, the CDR3 is TGTGCCAGCAGCCCCTCCAGGGTCGATCAGCCCCAGCATTTT. Translation gives CASSPSRVDQPQHF.

The chain combines TRBV5-4 with TRBJ2-7; tentative D call: TRBD1 (7 bases). The length of the CDR3 is 16 residues. With 0 bases removed from V and 5 bases from J, the gap between germline ends came to 18 bases. The germline CDR1 and CDR2 sequences are SGHNT and YYREEE (reference sequence). CDR3: CASSLGGAGGINEQYF. CDR3 sequence (DNA): TGTGCCAGCAGCTTGGGGGGGGCAGGGGGTATCAACGAGCAGTACTTC.

The V gene is TRBV10-3, the J gene TRBJ2-3; 7 bases agree with TRBD2. The V gene's germline CDR1 is ENHRY and CDR2 SYGVKD. This CDR3 is 13 amino acids long. V lost 9 bases, J lost 2 bases, and 5 bases stayed unmatched. CDR3 nucleotide sequence: TGTGCCATAATGGGGGGGGACACAGATACGCAGTATTTT. Amino acid sequence: CAIMGGDTDTQYF.

V usage is TRBV7-8 and J usage is TRBJ2-3, with D unresolved. CDR3 size: 13 residues. With 1 base removed from V and 7 bases from J, the gap between germline ends came to 9 bases. Looked up from germline, CDR1 is SGHVS and CDR2 is FQNEAQ. CDR3 DNA: TGTGCCAGCAGCTTAGAGTTAGCCTATACGCAGTATTTT. Translation gives CASSLELAYTQYF.

CDR3 loop: CASSLRPGQGANEQFF. CDR3 in DNA: TGTGCCAGCAGCCTACGACCGGGACAGGGGGCAAATGAGCAGTTCTTC. This chain links TRBV28 with TRBJ2-1, with TRBD1 matching 12 bases. This CDR3 spans 16 amino acids. In germline, CDR1 is MDHEN, CDR2 SYDVKM. J lost 7 bases, V lost 6 bases, and 10 bases had no gene match.

The rearrangement joins TRBV18 to TRBJ2-7; the match to TRBD2 covers 8 bases. The ends lost 2 bases at V and 1 base at J; junction bases unmatched: 7. The germline CDR1 and CDR2 sequences are KGHSH and LQKENI. The CDR3 sequence is 16 residues long. Here the CDR3 reads CASSPVAGQSSYEQYF. The CDR3 bases are TGTGCCAGCTCACCAGTAGCGGGACAATCGTCCTACGAGCAGTACTTC.

V gene TRBV21-1 combines with J gene TRBJ1-5; TRBD1, the D gene given by the table, was not confirmed from the DNA. TRBV21-1 is assigned pseudogene status. The CDR3 consists of 19 residues. The CDR3 sequence is CASSTEQGPCQVGNQPQHF. CDR3 coding DNA: TGTGCCAGCAGCACAGAACAGGGACCCTGCCAGGTGGGCAATCAGCCCCAGCATTTT.

This chain joins TRBV14 and TRBJ2-3, with a tentative D call TRBD1 (6 bases). The V end was cut by 2 bases, the J end by 6 bases, with 15 bases between. The germline CDR1 and CDR2 sequences are SGHDN and FVKESK. The CDR3 is made up of 15 amino acids. CDR3 nucleotides: TGTGCCAGCAGCCAACCGGGACAAAGGTGGGATACGCAGTATTTT. Translation gives CASSQPGQRWDTQYF. Using reference TRBV14 and TRBJ2-3 for the parts outside the CDR3, the full variable domain is EAGVTQFPSHSVIEKGQTVTLRCDPISGHDNLYWYRRVMGKEIKFLLHFVKESKQDESGMPNNRFLAERTGGTYSTLKVQPAELEDSGVYFCASSQPGQRWDTQYFGPGTRLTVL.

V is TRBV9 and J is TRBJ2-2; 12 bases map to TRBD2. From germline, CDR1 is SGDLS and CDR2 YYNGEE. The CDR3 has 17 amino acids. The V and J ends lost 0 bases and 5 bases, in that order; junction bases with no gene match: 5. CDR3: CASSVAASGGATGELFF. DNA for the CDR3: TGTGCCAGCAGCGTAGCGGCTAGCGGGGGGGCTACCGGGGAGCTGTTTTTT.

This chain links TRBV25-1 with TRBJ2-4; a weak D match, TRBD1 (5 bases). The CDR3 is made up of 16 amino acids. CDR1 and CDR2 (germline): MGHDK, SYGVNS. With 1 base removed from V and 3 bases from J, the gap between germline ends came to 13 bases. This CDR3 is CASSESRAQRKNIQYF. The DNA of the CDR3 is TGTGCCAGCAGTGAATCCAGGGCGCAGCGCAAAAACATTCAGTACTTC.

The genes are TRBV5-4 and TRBJ2-7, with 10 bases matching TRBD1. Trimming at V came to 0 bases and at J to 6 bases, leaving 6 bases not matched to a gene. The CDR3 covers 15 residues. Looked up from germline, CDR1 is SGHNT and CDR2 is YYREEE (reference sequence). The CDR3 spells CASSLAGTGAGEQYF. CDR3 DNA: TGTGCCAGCAGCTTGGCAGGGACAGGGGCCGGCGAGCAGTACTTC. The whole variable domain, filled in from reference TRBV5-4 and TRBJ2-7, reads ETGVTQSPTHLIKTRGQQVTLRCSSQSGHNTVSWYQQALGQGPQFIFQYYREEENGRGNFPPRFSGLQFPNYSSELNVNALELDDSALYLCASSLAGTGAGEQYFGPGTRLTVT.

The chain employs TRBV19 and TRBJ1-1; the D gene is possibly TRBD1 (5 bases). V was pared by 3 bases and J by 6 bases, with 11 bases between. Germline values: CDR1 LNHDA, CDR2 SQIVND (reference sequence). CDR3 length equals 13 residues. The CDR3, as DNA: TGTGCCAGTAGTATTGGCAGGGCGGCTGAAGCTTTCTTT. Translating it yields CASSIGRAAEAFF.